These 8 T cell receptor beta chains share one sample of origin, sequenced in a study of control samples from healthy donors and cancer patients. The table came from immunoSEQ multiplex PCR; TCRdb's copy has only in-frame clones and leaves some out. The table records just over 50,000 clones, approximately 91% of them present only once. Material for sequencing was PBMCs. These TCRs come from a man aged 45-65 years with head and neck cancer.

This clone was seen a single time. The chain is built from TRBV6-6 and TRBJ1-2, with a weak D call TRBD1 (6 bases). CDR1 and CDR2 (germline): MNHNY, SVGAGI (reference sequence). The V gene lost 5 bases and the J gene lost 4 bases, with 17 bases spanning the gap. The length of the CDR3 is 15 residues. This CDR3 reads CASSVDTTGLYGYTF. The CDR3 DNA is TGTGCCAGCAGTGTCGACACGACAGGACTCTATGGCTACACCTTC.

CDR3 sequence reads: CASSESRWGLPEQFF. CDR3 nucleotide sequence: TGCGCCAGCAGCGAATCGCGGTGGGGGTTGCCGGAGCAGTTCTTC. The chain carries TRBV5-1 and TRBJ2-1, with D perhaps being TRBD1 or TRBD2 (5 bases each). The CDR3 has 15 amino acids. Germline loops: CDR1 SGHRS, CDR2 YFSETQ. Trimming left V 4 bases short and J 10 bases short, with 21 bases between. Together with reference TRBV5-1 and TRBJ2-1, the CDR3 gives the full variable domain: KAGVTQTPRYLIKTRGQQVTLSCSPISGHRSVSWYQQTPGQGLQFLFEYFSETQRNKGNFPGRFSGRQFSNSRSEMNVSTLELGDSALYLCASSESRWGLPEQFFGPGTRLTVL.

The chain recombines TRBV19 with TRBJ1-4; TRBD1 aligns across 10 bases. Trimming at V came to 7 bases and at J to 8 bases, leaving 10 bases not matched to a gene. Germline V gene lookup returns CDR1 LNHDA and CDR2 SQIVND (reference sequence). There are 15 residues in the CDR3. CDR3 nucleotide sequence: TGTGCCAGTAACCCCCGACAGGGGGCGCGGGAAAAACTGTTTTTT. The encoded protein is CASNPRQGAREKLFF. Variable domain in full (rest from reference TRBV19 and TRBJ1-4): DGGITQSPKYLFRKEGQNVTLSCEQNLNHDAMYWYRQDPGQGLRLIYYSQIVNDFQKGDIAEGYSVSREKKESFPLTVTSAQKNPTAFYLCASNPRQGAREKLFFGSGTQLSVL.

V gene TRBV7-2 combines with J gene TRBJ1-2; the match to TRBD1 covers 7 bases. CDR3 length: 16 residues. V lost 4 bases to trimming and J lost 1 base; unmatched junction nucleotides: 9. Germline CDR1 and CDR2: SGHTA and FQGNSA. The CDR3 coding sequence is TGTGCCAGCAGCTCCCGGGACAGCGAATATAACTATGGCTACACCTTC. Amino acids: CASSSRDSEYNYGYTF.

The chain carries TRBV27 and TRBJ2-7; possible D gene TRBD1, 6 bases. Germline V CDR1 and CDR2: MNHEY, SMNVEV (reference sequence). The V end lost 1 base, the J end lost 2 bases, and 9 bases lay between the germline ends. This CDR3 spans 14 amino acids. CDR3 sequence: CASSLWGPTYEQYF. CDR3 bases: TGTGCCAGCAGTTTATGGGGGCCAACCTACGAGCAGTACTTC.

The sample holds a few counts of this clone. The rearrangement joins TRBV9 to TRBJ2-6; D call uncertain. CDR1 is SGDLS and CDR2 is YYNGEE in the germline V gene. CDR3 length: 17 amino acids. V lost 0 bases, J lost 0 bases, and 10 bases lay in between. DNA of the CDR3: TGTGCCAGCAGCGTAGGCAGGCGATACTCTGGGGCCAACGTCCTGACTTTC. It translates to CASSVGRRYSGANVLTF.

V is TRBV7-6 and J is TRBJ2-3; D unresolved. The CDR3 runs to 15 residues. Germline V lookup: CDR1 SGHVS, CDR2 FNYEAQ. The germline V and J ends were trimmed by 1 base and 1 base, with 9 bases remaining between them. The CDR3 region is CASSLEGYGTDTQYF. CDR3 DNA sequence: TGTGCCAGCAGCTTAGAAGGGTATGGCACAGATACGCAGTATTTT.

The rearrangement joins TRBV7-2 to TRBJ1-6; 7 nucleotides line up with TRBD1. The germline gives CDR1 SGHTA, CDR2 FQGNSA. The CDR3 is 16 residues long. With V trimmed by 4 bases and J by 8 bases, 11 bases remained unmatched. CDR3 bases: TGTGCCAGCAGCTGGAGCAGGGGGGGGCCTGATTCACCCCTCCACTTT. This translates into CASSWSRGGPDSPLHF.